This passage covers 2 T cell receptor beta chains from one sample sequenced in a study of blood T cell repertoires in COVID-19 (dated by TCRdb to 2020 to 2022). Libraries were built with the immunoSEQ multiplex PCR assay. TCRdb's version of the immuneACCESS table is confined to in-frame rearrangements and falls short of the full clone set. An unresolved V gene accounts for under half of the shortfall where checked; the remainder is of unknown origin. For this sample the table gives roughly 120,000 clones, of which less than 90% were detected only once. The ten largest clones take up approximately 8% of the sample. Sequenced sample: peripheral blood. The receptor set was obtained from a man aged 65 to 79 who had recovered from COVID-19.

This clone was detected a few times. The rearrangement links TRBV29-1 to TRBJ1-1, with D possibly being TRBD1 (5 bases). Germline assignment: CDR1 SQVTM and CDR2 ANQGSEA. The V gene lost 6 bases and the J gene lost 10 bases, with 12 bases spanning the gap. This CDR3 spans 10 amino acids. CDR3 amino acids: CSVGGEAAFF. The CDR3 nucleotides are TGCAGCGTCGGGGGGGAAGCAGCTTTCTTT.

V usage is TRBV6-2 or TRBV6-3 and J usage is TRBJ2-2; TRBD2 matches 12 bases. The ends lost 4 bases at V and 8 bases at J; junction bases unmatched: 8. Germline V CDR1 and CDR2: MNHEY, SVGEGT. This CDR3 contains 16 residues. The CDR3 loop is CASSSLAGGPIGELFF. The CDR3 DNA reads TGTGCCAGCAGTTCCCTAGCGGGAGGGCCCATTGGGGAGCTGTTTTTT.